Sequencing of this T cell receptor (beta chain) was carried out in a study of blood T cell repertoires in COVID-19. V shed 4 bases and J shed 2 bases, with 6 bases lying between them. Per germline, CDR1 SQVTM and CDR2 ANQGSEA. There are 12 residues in the CDR3. In the authors' methods: Estimated nucleated cell counts came from reference gene primer amplification. TCRdb's table, derived via immunoSEQ multiplex PCR, lists solely in-frame clones and lacks some. The DNA gave D and trimming, while V, J and clone size come from that table. The sample includes about 87,000 clones, 65% to 85% seen only once; the top ten take over 15%.

The TCR was taken from a woman aged 60-70 years with acute or convalescent COVID-19. The sequenced material came from peripheral blood. The chain links TRBV29-1 to TRBJ2-4; unclear D gene. CDR3 nucleotides: TGCAGCGTTGGACATCCCAAAAACATTCAGTACTTC. Translation: CSVGHPKNIQYF.